The sequence of this T cell receptor (beta chain) was determined in a study of identical twins (dated by TCRdb to about 2016). With regard to the full study: To test whether fetal clonotypes persist, the study used deep sequencing on TCR alpha and beta repertoires from monozygotic twins, unrelated adults of various ages, and cord blood. Replicate twin experiments were performed at different times using different library preparation protocols to rule out contamination. Study-wide findings and limitations: In beta out-of-frame sequences, excess twin sharing was weaker, because having fewer shared sequences lowered the signal-to-noise ratio. Compared with coincidental sharing between unrelated individuals, out-of-frame TCR alpha sequences shared between twins showed an excess of sequences with low generation probability. Fewer insertions were carried by abundant cord blood beta clonotypes, a similar but weaker trend appeared in young adult naive repertoires, and no such trend appeared in memory repertoires. Zero-insertion analyses could be partly confounded by invariant T cells such as MAIT and iNKT, though diverse VJ usage argued against such confounding for most clonotypes. In monozygotic twins, out-of-frame TCR alpha sharing was systematically underestimated by recombination models, although the models agreed with sharing between unrelated individuals. Conclusions relied on cross-sectional statistical analysis, since the same donors could not be followed over many years.

The method behind the library was 5' RACE. The sequencer was an Illumina HiSeq 2000. Template switching added a universal primer binding site, and the final cDNA carried a unique molecular identifier that allowed TCR cDNA molecules to be counted accurately. Specific primers in the conserved constant-segment region were used to synthesize first-strand cDNA for TCR alpha and beta chains. To control for contamination, each cDNA library was double barcoded with a SMART-Mk sample barcode plus Illumina barcodes. Two successive PCR steps introduced TruSeq adapter sequences along with Illumina sample barcodes. Sequencing of the TCR alpha and beta cDNA libraries was done on the Illumina HiSeq platform using custom primers. In the authors' own workflow: MiGEC processed the raw reads to extract unique molecular identifiers, while MiXCR was used to determine the CDR3 positions. For each individual, recombination models were inferred using an EM algorithm with the repgenHMM and IGoR tools. Shared clonotypes were analyzed with the tcR package in R, and sharing was normalized by the product of cloneset sizes. To study raw recombination free of thymic and clonal selection effects, out-of-frame nonproductive sequences were analyzed. In TCRdb, the public reads were trimmed at Q25 with fastp and aligned with MiXCR, with productive beta chains retained. Each record represents a unique CDR3 protein, reported with the most common genes and DNA among its rows. TCRdb's processing, not the authors' own work, is the source of the V and J calls. The sample contains about 790,000 distinct CDR3 sequences, about 20% of them found a single time. Around 14% of the sample rests with the top ten.

All donors were healthy Caucasians. The twin cohort consisted of three pairs of female monozygotic twins, all aged roughly 18 to 30 years. The RNA used for TCR libraries was isolated from peripheral blood mononuclear cells. This clonotype occurred a few times. What this receptor recognizes is not known. Within one base of it there is no much larger clone, and no base qualities were kept. The sample was also reused in another study, on T cells expressing NK-cell markers. The second publication reports: Three sorted T-cell subsets (CD3+CD56+NKG2C+, CD3+CD56+NKG2C- and CD3+CD56-NKG2C+) from fewer than 10 donors had their TCR beta-chain repertoires profiled. Of the eight sequenced donors, seven were found to be HCMV-seropositive and one was found to be HCMV-seronegative. In several experiments an anti-gammadeltaTCR antibody was added to restrict sorting to alphabetaTCR-expressing T cells. In over five donors, the dominant CD3+CD56+NKG2C+ clonotypes were among the top 10 CD8+ clonotypes and accounted for about 1.0-7.5% of CD8+ T cells. Those dominant clonotypes were again the most abundant among CD3+CD56-NKG2C+ cells in several donors, at roughly 28.3-60.1%. Whether the expanded NKG2C-expressing T cell clones were specific for HCMV antigens remained unclear. The study sequenced eight donors, all healthy volunteers chosen at random: three men and five women. To determine HCMV serostatus, a commercial ELISA kit was used to detect HCMV-specific IgG in serum. For about 6 donors, bulk peripheral blood T-cell repertoires were additionally sequenced from unsorted PBMC. MIGEC was used to demultiplex reads and group the reads by UMI, and MiTCR was used to assemble and quantify clonotypes. Only TCR cDNA sequences supported by at least two reads were kept to exclude erroneous sequences. The tcR package was used for downstream repertoire analysis, with clonotypes matched between fractions based on CDR3 nucleotide sequence plus V segment. VDJmatch was used to annotate antigen specificity against VDJdb, with one amino acid substitution allowed in CDR3.

The sample comprised PBMCs. The receptor's source is a woman aged 18-29 years in good health.

The nucleotide sequence reads as follows: TGTGCCAGCAGTTCCCTGCCGGGGACGAGTGGCGAGCAGTACTTC. This yields the protein CASSSLPGTSGEQYF. The chain uses TRBV6-5 and TRBJ2-7, with the D segment possibly TRBD1 or TRBD2, each aligning over 5 bases. The CDR3 spans 15 residues, from the cysteine through the phenylalanine. Only the CDR3 part of the read is kept: 45 bases, read in frame from the first base. CDR1 is given as MNHEY and CDR2 as SVGAGI, both from the germline V gene. V and J lose 4 bases and 6 bases, and a span of 19 bases separates them.